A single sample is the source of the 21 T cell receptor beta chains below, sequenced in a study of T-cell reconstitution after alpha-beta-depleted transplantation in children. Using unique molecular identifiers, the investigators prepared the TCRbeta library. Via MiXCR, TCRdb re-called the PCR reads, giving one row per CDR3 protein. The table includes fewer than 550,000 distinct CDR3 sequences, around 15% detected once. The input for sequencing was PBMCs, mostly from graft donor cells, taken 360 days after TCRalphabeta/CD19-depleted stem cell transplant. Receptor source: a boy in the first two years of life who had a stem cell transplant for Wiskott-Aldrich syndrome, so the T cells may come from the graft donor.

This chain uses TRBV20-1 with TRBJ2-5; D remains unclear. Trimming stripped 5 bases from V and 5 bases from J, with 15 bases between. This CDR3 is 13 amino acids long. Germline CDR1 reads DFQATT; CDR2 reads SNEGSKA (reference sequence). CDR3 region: CSAGFGIGETQYF. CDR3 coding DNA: TGCAGTGCTGGATTTGGGATAGGGGAGACCCAGTACTTC.

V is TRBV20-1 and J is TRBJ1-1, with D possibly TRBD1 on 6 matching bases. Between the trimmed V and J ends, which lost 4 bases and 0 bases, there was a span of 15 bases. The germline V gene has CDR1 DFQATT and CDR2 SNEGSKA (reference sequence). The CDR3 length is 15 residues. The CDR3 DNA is TGCAGTGCTACCTGGACAGAGCTCATGAACACTGAAGCTTTCTTT. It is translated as CSATWTELMNTEAFF.

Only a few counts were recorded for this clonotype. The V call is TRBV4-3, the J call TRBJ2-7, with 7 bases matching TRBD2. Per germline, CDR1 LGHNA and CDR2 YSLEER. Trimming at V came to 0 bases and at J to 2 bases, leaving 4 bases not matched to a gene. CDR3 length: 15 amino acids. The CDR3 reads CASSQDIAGTYEQYF. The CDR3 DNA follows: TGCGCCAGCAGCCAAGATATAGCGGGTACCTACGAGCAGTACTTC.

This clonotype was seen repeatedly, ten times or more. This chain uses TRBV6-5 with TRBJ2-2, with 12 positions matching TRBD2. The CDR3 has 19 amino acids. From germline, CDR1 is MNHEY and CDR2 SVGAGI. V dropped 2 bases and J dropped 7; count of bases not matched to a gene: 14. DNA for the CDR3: TGTGCCAGCAGTTACCCCAGGCCTAGCGGGAGGGCCGTCGACGGGGAGCTGTTTTTT. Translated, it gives CASSYPRPSGRAVDGELFF.

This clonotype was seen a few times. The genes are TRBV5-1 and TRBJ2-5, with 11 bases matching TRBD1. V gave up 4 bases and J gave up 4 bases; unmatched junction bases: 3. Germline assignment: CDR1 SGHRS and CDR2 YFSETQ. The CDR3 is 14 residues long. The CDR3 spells CASSPGTGGETQYF. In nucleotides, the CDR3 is TGCGCCAGCAGCCCCGGGACAGGGGGAGAGACCCAGTACTTC.

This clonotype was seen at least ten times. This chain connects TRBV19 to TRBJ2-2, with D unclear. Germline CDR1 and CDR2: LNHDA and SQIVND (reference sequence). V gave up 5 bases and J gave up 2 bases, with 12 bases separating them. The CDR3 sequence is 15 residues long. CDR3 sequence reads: CASSRKLFNTGELFF. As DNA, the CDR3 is TGTGCCAGTAGTCGGAAGCTTTTTAACACCGGGGAGCTGTTTTTT. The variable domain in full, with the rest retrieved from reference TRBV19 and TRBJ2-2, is DGGITQSPKYLFRKEGQNVTLSCEQNLNHDAMYWYRQDPGQGLRLIYYSQIVNDFQKGDIAEGYSVSREKKESFPLTVTSAQKNPTAFYLCASSRKLFNTGELFFGEGSRLTVL.

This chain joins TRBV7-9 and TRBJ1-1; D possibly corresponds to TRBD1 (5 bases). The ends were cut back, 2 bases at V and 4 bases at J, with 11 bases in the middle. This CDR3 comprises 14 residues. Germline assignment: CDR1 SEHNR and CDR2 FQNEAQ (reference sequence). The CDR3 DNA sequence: TGTGCCAGCAGCTTAATCGGGGGAAGCACTGAAGCTTTCTTT. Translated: CASSLIGGSTEAFF.

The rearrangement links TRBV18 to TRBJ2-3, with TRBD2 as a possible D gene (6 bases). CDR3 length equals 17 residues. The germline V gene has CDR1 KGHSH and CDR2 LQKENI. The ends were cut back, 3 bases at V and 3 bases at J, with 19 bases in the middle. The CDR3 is CASSPRRGRVGTDTQYF. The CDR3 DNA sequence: TGTGCCAGCTCACCCCGGAGGGGACGGGTAGGAACAGATACGCAGTATTTT.

CDR3 sequence (DNA): TGTGCCAGCAGTGAATCCCCAGGGTGGGAGCAGTACTTC. Translated, it gives CASSESPGWEQYF. The rearrangement uses TRBV25-1 and TRBJ2-7; TRBD1 is a possible D gene (5 bases). This CDR3 is built from 13 residues. V gave up 1 base and J gave up 7 bases, with 11 bases separating them. Germline CDR1 and CDR2: MGHDK and SYGVNS.

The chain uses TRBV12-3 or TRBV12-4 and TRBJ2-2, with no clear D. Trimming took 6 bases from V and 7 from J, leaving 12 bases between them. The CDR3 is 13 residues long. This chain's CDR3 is CASSTLPNGELFF. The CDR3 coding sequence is TGTGCCAGCAGCACTTTACCGAACGGGGAGCTGTTTTTT.

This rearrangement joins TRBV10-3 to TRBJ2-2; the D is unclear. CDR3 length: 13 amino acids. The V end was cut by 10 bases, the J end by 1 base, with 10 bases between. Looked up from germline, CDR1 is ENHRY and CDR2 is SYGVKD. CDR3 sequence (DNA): TGTGCCACCGACGGGCGGAACACCGGGGAGCTGTTTTTT. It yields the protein CATDGRNTGELFF.

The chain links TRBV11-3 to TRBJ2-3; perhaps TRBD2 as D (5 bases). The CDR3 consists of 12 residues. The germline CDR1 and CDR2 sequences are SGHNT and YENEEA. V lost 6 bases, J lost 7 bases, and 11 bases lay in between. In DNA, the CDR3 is TGTGCCAGCAGTCTAGAGGGAAATACGCAGTATTTT. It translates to CASSLEGNTQYF. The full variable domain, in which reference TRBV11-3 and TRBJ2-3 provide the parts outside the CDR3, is EAGVVQSPRYKIIEKKQPVAFWCNPISGHNTLYWYLQNLGQGPELLIRYENEEAVDDSQLPKDRFSAERLKGVDSTLKIQPAELGDSAVYLCASSLEGNTQYFGPGTRLTVL.

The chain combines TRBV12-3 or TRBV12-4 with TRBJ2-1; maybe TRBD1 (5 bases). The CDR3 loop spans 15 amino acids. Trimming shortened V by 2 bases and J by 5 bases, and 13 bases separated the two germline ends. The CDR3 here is CASSLIATGHNEQFF. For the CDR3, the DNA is TGTGCCAGCAGTTTAATTGCTACAGGACACAATGAGCAGTTCTTC.

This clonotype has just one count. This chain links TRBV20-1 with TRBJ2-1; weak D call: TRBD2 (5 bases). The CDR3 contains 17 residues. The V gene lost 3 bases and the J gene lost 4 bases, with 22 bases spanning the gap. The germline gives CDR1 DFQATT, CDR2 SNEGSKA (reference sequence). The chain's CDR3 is CSARNRGFQGGYNEQFF. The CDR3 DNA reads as TGCAGTGCTAGGAATCGAGGTTTTCAAGGAGGATACAATGAGCAGTTCTTC.

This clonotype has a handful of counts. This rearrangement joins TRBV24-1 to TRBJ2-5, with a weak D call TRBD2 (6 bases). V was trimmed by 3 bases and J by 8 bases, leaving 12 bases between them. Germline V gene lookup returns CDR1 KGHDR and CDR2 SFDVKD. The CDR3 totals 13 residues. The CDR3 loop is CATSDPRGSTQYF. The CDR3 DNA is TGTGCCACCAGTGATCCGCGGGGAAGCACCCAGTACTTC.

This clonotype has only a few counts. CDR3 protein: CAIGFSYNEQFF. DNA of the CDR3: TGTGCCATCGGTTTTTCCTACAATGAGCAGTTCTTC. The J gene is TRBJ2-1, the V gene TRBV10-3; D unresolved. The CDR3 spans 12 residues. CDR1 and CDR2 (germline): ENHRY, SYGVKD. V was cut by 8 bases and J by 1 base, with 6 bases left in between.

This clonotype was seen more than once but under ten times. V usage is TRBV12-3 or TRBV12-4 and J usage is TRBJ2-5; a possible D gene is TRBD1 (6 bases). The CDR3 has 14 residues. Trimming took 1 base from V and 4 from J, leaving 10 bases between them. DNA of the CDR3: TGTGCCAGCAGTTTAGTACAGGGAAGAGAGACCCAGTACTTC. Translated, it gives CASSLVQGRETQYF.

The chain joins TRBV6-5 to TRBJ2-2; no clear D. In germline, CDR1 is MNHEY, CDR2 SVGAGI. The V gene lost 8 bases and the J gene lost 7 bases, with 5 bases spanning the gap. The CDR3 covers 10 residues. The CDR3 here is CASYYGELFF. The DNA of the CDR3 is TGTGCCAGCTACTACGGGGAGCTGTTTTTT.

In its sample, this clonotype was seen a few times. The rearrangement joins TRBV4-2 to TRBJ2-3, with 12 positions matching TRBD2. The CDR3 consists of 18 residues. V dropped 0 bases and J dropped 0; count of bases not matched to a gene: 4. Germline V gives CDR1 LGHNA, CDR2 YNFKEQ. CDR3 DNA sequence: TGTGCCAGCAGCCAAGAACTAGCGGGGGGTGCTAGCACAGATACGCAGTATTTT. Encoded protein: CASSQELAGGASTDTQYF.

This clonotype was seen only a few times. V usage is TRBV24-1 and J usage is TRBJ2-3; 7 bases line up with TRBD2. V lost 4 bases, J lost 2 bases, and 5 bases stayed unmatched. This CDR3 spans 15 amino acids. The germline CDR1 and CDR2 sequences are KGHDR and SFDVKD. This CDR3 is CATSETGGLTDTQYF. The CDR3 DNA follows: TGTGCCACCAGTGAGACGGGGGGACTCACAGATACGCAGTATTTT.

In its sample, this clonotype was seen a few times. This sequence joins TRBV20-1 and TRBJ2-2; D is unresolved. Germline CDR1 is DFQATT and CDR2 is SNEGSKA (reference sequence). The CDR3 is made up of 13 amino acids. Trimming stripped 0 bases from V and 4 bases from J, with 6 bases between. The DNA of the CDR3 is TGCAGTGCTAGAGATGTCACCACCGGGGAGCTGTTTTTT. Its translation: CSARDVTTGELFF.